This T cell receptor (beta chain) was sequenced in a study of T-cell reconstitution after alpha-beta-depleted transplantation in children. It was with unique molecular identifiers that the TCRbeta library was prepared. TCRdb re-called the PCR reads through MiXCR, storing one row per CDR3 protein. The sample has about 460,000 distinct CDR3 sequences; about 10% are singletons. CDR3 size: 16 residues. After removal of 0 bases from V and 9 bases from J, the junction contained 9 bases not matched to a gene. Germline loops: CDR1 SGHVS, CDR2 FNYEAQ. Study findings and constraints: It was reported that alpha-beta T cells came from several hundred expanded graft clones (about two months after transplant). T-cell numbers and diversity, one year after transplant, stemmed largely from T cells that were newly produced. Recipient T cells and thymic progenitors that survived gave rise to the high TCRbeta diversity observed at day 60 in some patients.

This clonotype was detected ten times or more. As yet, its antigen is unknown. The source was PBMCs, collected before TCRalphabeta/CD19-depleted stem cell transplant. The receptor's source is a child aged 2-15 years with inherited bone marrow failure, due to receive a stem cell transplant. V is TRBV7-6 and J is TRBJ1-3, with 9 positions matching TRBD1. The CDR3: CASSLATDRGSRTIYF. The CDR3 DNA sequence: TGTGCCAGCAGCTTAGCGACGGACAGGGGATCACGCACCATATATTTT. The full variable domain, in which reference TRBV7-6 and TRBJ1-3 provide the parts outside the CDR3, is GAGVSQSPRYKVTKRGQDVALRCDPISGHVSLYWYRQALGQGPEFLTYFNYEAQQDKSGLPNDRFSAERPEGSISTLTIQRTEQRDSAMYRCASSLATDRGSRTIYFGEGSWLTVV.